This TCR beta chain was sequenced during a study of shared clonotypes between healthy human individuals. Study-wide results and limits: Generally, estimated richness proved larger in naive subsets than it did in memory subsets. Non-shared clonotypes displayed generation probabilities falling below those of clonotypes present in all four donors. Sharing across four donors was highest in naive CD4 (around 5%) and lowest in memory CD8 (roughly 0.4%).

As to this clone: The antigen remains undetermined.

This CDR3 has 16 residues. With 3 bases clipped from V and 0 bases from J, the junction kept 7 bases outside the gene matches. Germline loops: CDR1 KGHSH, CDR2 LQKENI. The deep-level immunoSEQ assay was used. TCRdb's table, derived via immunoSEQ multiplex PCR, lists solely in-frame clones and lacks some. There are roughly 1,500,000 clones in the sample; about 98.5% occur only once, and under 0.45% lies in the top ten. The chain couples TRBV18 to TRBJ1-2; TRBD1 agrees at 7 bases. The sample comprised naive CD4+ T cells sorted from blood. Stated subset: CD45RA+ positively selected. This TCR was sampled from a man aged 25 to 40 in good health. The CDR3 nucleotides are TGTGCCAGCTCACCGTCACAGGGGAGGGCTAACTATGGCTACACCTTC. Its protein is CASSPSQGRANYGYTF.